These 13 T cell receptor beta chains originate from one sample sequenced in a study of blood T cell repertoires in COVID-19. Sequencing used immunoSEQ multiplex PCR; TCRdb keeps in-frame clones, though not all of them. This table holds over 200,000 clones, 75% to 95% found once. The sample consisted of peripheral blood. The receptors stem from a young adult with COVID-19, enrolled during active disease.

The chain couples TRBV19 to TRBJ2-7, with 12 nucleotides matching TRBD2. Trimming cost V 6 bases and J 4 bases; bases outside gene matches: 10. In germline, CDR1 is LNHDA, CDR2 SQIVND (reference sequence). This CDR3 comprises 16 residues. The DNA for the CDR3 is TGTGCCAGTAGCACCGGACTAGCGGGACTGAGTTACGAGCAGTACTTC. Translating it yields CASSTGLAGLSYEQYF.

The gene calls are TRBV16 and TRBJ1-3; 10 bases agree with TRBD1. The CDR3 contains 15 residues. Trimming removed 2 bases from V and 4 bases from J; junction bases left unmatched: 2. Germline CDR1 reads KGHSY; CDR2 reads FQNENV. CDR3 loop: CASSQDRGRGNTIYF. The CDR3 region has the DNA TGTGCCAGCAGCCAAGACAGGGGGCGCGGAAACACCATATATTTT.

J is TRBJ2-1 and V is TRBV19; D might be TRBD1 (6 bases). The CDR3 totals 13 residues. Germline CDR1 is LNHDA and CDR2 is SQIVND (reference sequence). Trimming took 5 bases from V and 4 from J, leaving 9 bases between them. CDR3 coding DNA: TGTGCCAGTAGTCCGACAGGTTACAATGAGCAGTTCTTC. It codes for CASSPTGYNEQFF. Full variable domain (remainder filled in from reference TRBV19 and TRBJ2-1): DGGITQSPKYLFRKEGQNVTLSCEQNLNHDAMYWYRQDPGQGLRLIYYSQIVNDFQKGDIAEGYSVSREKKESFPLTVTSAQKNPTAFYLCASSPTGYNEQFFGPGTRLTVL.

V and J are TRBV11-2 and TRBJ2-3, with a possible D match to TRBD1 (5 bases). CDR1 is SGHAT, CDR2 FQNNGV, per germline. The V end lost 3 bases, the J end lost 5 bases, and 15 bases lay between the germline ends. CDR3 length equals 15 residues. For the CDR3, the DNA is TGTGCCAGCAGCTTCACGACACCAACAGGAGATACGCAGTATTTT. It is translated as CASSFTTPTGDTQYF.

The V call is TRBV25-1, the J call TRBJ2-1, with D perhaps TRBD2 (5 bases). Per the germline V gene, CDR1 is MGHDK and CDR2 is SYGVNS. The germline V and J ends were trimmed by 4 bases and 9 bases, with 7 bases remaining between them. The CDR3 sequence is 11 residues long. CDR3 loop: CASSASGEQFF. The CDR3 nucleotides are TGTGCCAGCAGTGCAAGCGGTGAGCAGTTCTTC.

The rearrangement joins TRBV9 to TRBJ2-3; TRBD2 is a possible D gene (6 bases). Trimming shortened V by 0 bases and J by 6 bases, and 11 bases separated the two germline ends. From germline, CDR1 is SGDLS and CDR2 YYNGEE. The CDR3 totals 14 residues. CDR3 amino acids: CASSVGRGSDTQYF. The CDR3 DNA reads as TGTGCCAGCAGCGTAGGACGGGGGAGCGATACGCAGTATTTT. The variable domain in full, completed from reference TRBV9 and TRBJ2-3, reads DSGVTQTPKHLITATGQRVTLRCSPRSGDLSVYWYQQSLDQGLQFLIQYYNGEERAKGNILERFSAQQFPDLHSELNLSSLELGDSALYFCASSVGRGSDTQYFGPGTRLTVL.

The chain uses TRBV11-2 and TRBJ1-2, with TRBD1 matching over 11 bases. The CDR3 covers 16 residues. V lost 0 bases and J lost 6; bases outside the gene matches: 6. Looked up from germline, CDR1 is SGHAT and CDR2 is FQNNGV. CDR3 sequence (DNA): TGTGCCAGCAGCTTAGATGGGGACAGGGGGAGGGATGGCTACACCTTC. This translates into CASSLDGDRGRDGYTF. Based on the CDR3 plus reference TRBV11-2 and TRBJ1-2, the full variable domain is EAGVAQSPRYKIIEKRQSVAFWCNPISGHATLYWYQQILGQGPKLLIQFQNNGVVDDSQLPKDRFSAERLKGVDSTLKIQPAKLEDSAVYLCASSLDGDRGRDGYTFGSGTRLTVV.

The genes are TRBV19 and TRBJ1-2; a weak D match, TRBD1 (5 bases). The CDR3 sequence is 13 residues long. The germline V gene has CDR1 LNHDA and CDR2 SQIVND (reference sequence). With 5 bases removed from V and 5 bases from J, the gap between germline ends came to 12 bases. The CDR3 nucleotides read TGTGCCAGTAGTGAGACAGTCACGTATGGCTACACCTTC. Translating it yields CASSETVTYGYTF.

This clone was seen only once. The chain uses TRBV24-1 and TRBJ1-5; D gene unclear. The CDR3 runs to 18 residues. CDR1 is KGHDR and CDR2 is SFDVKD in the germline V gene. V gave up 3 bases and J gave up 0 bases, with 17 bases separating them. The CDR3 DNA reads as TGTGCCACCAGTGATACCAACTCGGTCCGTGGTAGCAATCAGCCCCAGCATTTT. Amino acids: CATSDTNSVRGSNQPQHF.

The chain has TRBV24-1 and TRBJ2-2, with D hard to call. V lost 2 bases and J lost 6, with 9 bases in between. Looked up from germline, CDR1 is KGHDR and CDR2 is SFDVKD. This CDR3 spans 14 amino acids. CDR3 in DNA: TGTGCCACCAGTGATTCGACCGAGGCCGGGGAGCTGTTTTTT. It is translated as CATSDSTEAGELFF.

The rearrangement links TRBV2 to TRBJ1-1, with D tentatively TRBD1 (6 bases). Germline V lookup: CDR1 SNHLY, CDR2 FYNNEI. Trimming removed 8 bases from V and 4 bases from J, with 8 bases in between. The CDR3 contains 11 residues. CDR3 sequence: CASARGTEAFF. DNA for the CDR3: TGTGCCAGCGCCAGGGGCACTGAAGCTTTCTTT.

This clone was detected only once. The V and J genes are TRBV7-2 and TRBJ2-1; TRBD2 matches at 11 bases. Per germline, CDR1 SGHTA and CDR2 FQGNSA. V shed 5 bases, J shed 0 bases, and the junction held 3 bases outside the gene matches. The CDR3 loop spans 16 amino acids. The CDR3 DNA reads as TGTGCCAGCAGCGCCGGACTAGCGGGCTCCTACAATGAGCAGTTCTTC. It translates to CASSAGLAGSYNEQFF.

The chain recombines TRBV27 with TRBJ1-6, with D hard to call. Germline CDR1 MNHEY, CDR2 SMNVEV (reference sequence). This CDR3 spans 18 amino acids. V was cut by 0 bases and J by 0 bases, with 12 bases left in between. The CDR3, as DNA: TGTGCCAGCAGTTTATCTCGAGGGTTGAGCTCCTATAATTCACCCCTCCACTTT. This gives the protein CASSLSRGLSSYNSPLHF.